This T cell receptor (beta chain) was captured in a study of T-cell memory formation after mild COVID-19. Study at large: Across donors, TCR clusters were largely donor specific. Overall study findings and caveats: Among contracting clones, CD4+ were mainly CM/EM and CD8+ enriched in EMRA.

Each CDR3 protein is one row after TCRdb ran MiXCR on the 5' RACE reads. This sample has about 110,000 distinct CDR3 sequences, with approximately 15% found just once. Germline V gives CDR1 SGHVS, CDR2 FNYEAQ. The CDR3 has 15 residues. V was clipped by 2 bases and J by 8 bases; unmatched bases: 6. Ten or more counts support this clonotype. Its antigen is undetermined. The receptor's source is an adult woman who had mild COVID-19 (a few samples of this study predate the infection). Cell type and time point are not known. The chain combines TRBV7-6 with TRBJ2-1; TRBD2 agrees at 10 bases. Sample: PBMCs or a T cell subset sorted from them (not recorded which). CDR3 in amino acids: CASSLSGRASHEQFF. The CDR3 DNA reads as TGTGCCAGCAGCTTAAGCGGGAGGGCCTCCCATGAGCAGTTCTTC. The full variable domain, in which reference TRBV7-6 and TRBJ2-1 provide the parts outside the CDR3, is GAGVSQSPRYKVTKRGQDVALRCDPISGHVSLYWYRQALGQGPEFLTYFNYEAQQDKSGLPNDRFSAERPEGSISTLTIQRTEQRDSAMYRCASSLSGRASHEQFFGPGTRLTVL.